Each of the 10 T cell receptor beta chains below was sequenced from the same sample in a study of cytomegalovirus exposure and HLA in healthy donors. This table comes from immunoSEQ multiplex PCR, and its TCRdb copy is limited to in-frame clones, with some not included. Among approximately 110,000 clones listed, around 94% were seen once. The specimen was PBMCs. These receptors were collected from a woman in her late teens or twenties in good health and CMV-seronegative.

A note on this clone: A junction end diverges from the germline sequence, so it may reflect a read error. The J gene is TRBJ1-2, the V gene TRBV30; D is perhaps TRBD1 (5 bases). CDR3 size: 11 residues. CDR1 and CDR2 (germline): GTSNPN, SVGIG (reference sequence). CDR3 coding DNA: TGTGCCTGGAGTATGGGGGGGGAGAGCTACTTC. Protein product: CAWSMGGESYF.

This chain uses TRBV5-1 with TRBJ2-7; 8 bases line up with TRBD2. This CDR3 is built from 16 residues. The germline V gene has CDR1 SGHRS and CDR2 YFSETQ. V gave up 0 bases and J gave up 3 bases; unmatched junction bases: 8. The CDR3 loop is CASSLDLSLAGYEQYF. CDR3 coding DNA: TGCGCCAGCAGCTTGGATTTGTCCCTAGCGGGCTACGAGCAGTACTTC.

A word on this clone: Other DNA sequences in this sample translate to the same CDR3. V is TRBV10-3 and J is TRBJ2-3; TRBD2 matches at 12 bases. CDR3 length: 14 amino acids. Germline-derived CDR1 and CDR2 are ENHRY and SYGVKD. The J segment lost 1 base and the V segment lost 7 bases, leaving 0 bases of the junction unmatched. The CDR3: CAITSGGGTDTQYF. CDR3 nucleotides: TGTGCCATCACTAGCGGGGGGGGCACAGATACGCAGTATTTT.

This chain joins TRBV7-2 and TRBJ2-7; no clear D. Germline lookup yields CDR1 SGHTA and CDR2 FQGNSA. V shed 3 bases and J shed 0 bases, with 9 bases lying between them. The CDR3 covers 14 residues. For the CDR3, the DNA is TGTGCCAGCAGCTTCGGAGCCAGCTCCTACGAGCAGTACTTC. This gives the protein CASSFGASSYEQYF. Full variable domain (outside the CDR3, taken from reference TRBV7-2 and TRBJ2-7): GAGVSQSPSNKVTEKGKDVELRCDPISGHTALYWYRQSLGQGLEFLIYFQGNSAPDKSGLPSDRFSAERTGGSVSTLTIQRTQQEDSAVYLCASSFGASSYEQYFGPGTRLTVT.

The CDR3 is CASSSTQDRTLEQYF. CDR3 nucleotide sequence: TGCGCCAGCAGCTCAACGCAGGACAGGACGCTCGAGCAGTACTTC. This chain connects TRBV5-1 to TRBJ2-7; 7 nucleotides line up with TRBD1. Germline lookup yields CDR1 SGHRS and CDR2 YFSETQ. There are 15 residues in the CDR3. Germline trimming cut 3 bases from V and 6 bases from J; bases unmatched to any gene: 12.

V gene TRBV6-1 combines with J gene TRBJ1-4; 8 bases match TRBD1. Trimming removed 6 bases from V and 8 bases from J; junction bases left unmatched: 11. Per the germline V gene, CDR1 is MNHNS and CDR2 is SASEGT. The length of the CDR3 is 15 residues. The CDR3 loop reads CASSEVQGGGEKLFF. The CDR3 DNA sequence: TGTGCCAGCAGCGAGGTACAGGGGGGAGGCGAAAAACTGTTTTTT.

The chain uses TRBV25-1 and TRBJ1-4; D might be TRBD1 (5 bases). The V end was cut by 6 bases, the J end by 6 bases, with 20 bases between. CDR1 is MGHDK and CDR2 is SYGVNS in the germline V gene. This CDR3 comprises 16 residues. CDR3 nucleotides: TGTGCCAGCAGAAAAAGTTTAGGGGAAGGAGATGAAAAACTGTTTTTT. It yields the protein CASRKSLGEGDEKLFF. Looking up the rest from reference TRBV25-1 and TRBJ1-4 gives the full variable domain: EADIYQTPRYLVIGTGKKITLECSQTMGHDKMYWYQQDPGMELHLIHYSYGVNSTEKGDLSSESTVSRIRTEHFPLTLESARPSHTSQYLCASRKSLGEGDEKLFFGSGTQLSVL.

The chain joins TRBV6-1 to TRBJ1-1; D call uncertain. Germline values: CDR1 MNHNS, CDR2 SASEGT. V lost 2 bases to trimming and J lost 1 base, with 14 bases between them. The CDR3 consists of 16 residues. CDR3 sequence reads: CASSESPGGGNTEAFF. CDR3 in DNA: TGTGCCAGCAGTGAAAGCCCGGGAGGAGGGAACACTGAAGCTTTCTTT.

J is TRBJ1-1 and V is TRBV27; 10 bases map to TRBD1. V lost 6 bases to trimming and J lost 4 bases; unmatched junction nucleotides: 8. The CDR3 is 15 residues long. Per germline, CDR1 MNHEY and CDR2 SMNVEV (reference sequence). The CDR3: CASRMTGGGSTEAFF. DNA of the CDR3: TGTGCCAGCAGGATGACAGGGGGCGGTAGCACTGAAGCTTTCTTT.

The chain links TRBV28 to TRBJ1-5; D may be TRBD1 (6 bases). The CDR3 has 14 residues. CDR1 is MDHEN and CDR2 is SYDVKM in the germline V gene. Deletions cut 8 bases from V and 2 bases from J, with 13 bases between. The CDR3 nucleotides are TGTGCCAGCCAGGGGCTGCGGGGCAATCAGCCCCAGCATTTT. This sequence encodes CASQGLRGNQPQHF.